The clone carrying this TCR beta chain is a singleton in its sample. Its antigen is currently unknown. Germline values: CDR1 SGHAT, CDR2 FQNNGV. The CDR3 extends over 11 amino acids. V lost 2 bases, J lost 7 bases, and 3 bases lay in between. This entry is derived from a study of T cell responses to AZD1222 COVID-19 vaccine. Study conclusions and caveats: Distributed over spike, vaccine-associated CD4 TCRs predominated at 160-218 and 743-854. Donors were largely white British and mainly female; clonal diversity was possibly underestimated. Two AZD1222 administrations were followed by greater Spike-specific TCR breadth and depth.

Here immunoSEQ multiplex PCR was the method, and the copy in TCRdb shows in-frame clones only, minus some. This sample has 100,000 to 120,000 clones, with 88% found just once. The TCR comes from an adult in good health. This rearrangement joins TRBV11-2 to TRBJ2-1; D call uncertain. Specimen: peripheral blood, collected on day 0 of AZD1222 vaccination. The CDR3 spells CASSLMNEQFF. The CDR3 DNA reads as TGTGCCAGCAGCTTAATGAATGAGCAGTTCTTC.